The 4 T cell receptor beta chains presented below share a single source sample, sequenced in a study of blood T cell repertoires in COVID-19. Profiled with immunoSEQ multiplex PCR; TCRdb holds only in-frame clones, not every one. The table records some 340,000 clones, 90% to 95% of them present only once. The specimen sequenced was PBMCs or T cells enriched from blood (not recorded which). The receptor source for this set is a young woman who had been exposed to COVID-19.

The chain uses TRBV30 and TRBJ1-6, with 10 positions matching TRBD1. Germline V gives CDR1 GTSNPN, CDR2 SVGIG (reference sequence). CDR3 length equals 14 residues. Trimming cost V 5 bases and J 7 bases; bases outside gene matches: 5. The DNA for the CDR3 is TGTGCCTGGGGGACAGGGGCTGGGAATTCACCCCTCCACTTT. It encodes CAWGTGAGNSPLHF. The full variable domain, with the rest looked up from reference TRBV30 and TRBJ1-6, is SQTIHQWPATLVQPVGSPLSLECTVEGTSNPNLYWYRQAAGRGLQLLFYSVGIGQISSEVPQNLSASRPQDRQFILSSKKLLLSDSGFYLCAWGTGAGNSPLHFGNGTRLTVT.

The chain combines TRBV12-5 with TRBJ1-1, with 7 bases that match TRBD1. The CDR3 is 16 amino acids. Looked up from germline, CDR1 is LGHNT and CDR2 is FRNRAP. The V and J ends lost 0 bases and 0 bases, in that order; junction bases with no gene match: 4. For the CDR3, the DNA is TGTGCTAGTGGTTTGGTACTGGGACAGATGAACACTGAAGCTTTCTTT. Translation gives CASGLVLGQMNTEAFF.

The chain couples TRBV3-1 (or the pseudogene TRBV3-2) to TRBJ1-1, with D hard to call. The CDR3 covers 14 residues. Per the germline V gene, CDR1 is LGHDT and CDR2 is YNNKEL (reference sequence). The germline V and J ends were trimmed by 5 bases and 1 base, with 11 bases remaining between them. The CDR3: CASSDDLSNTEAFF. For the CDR3, the DNA is TGTGCCAGCAGCGACGACTTATCGAACACTGAAGCTTTCTTT.

The CDR3 reads CASSEGGTEAFF. DNA for the CDR3: TGTGCCAGCAGTGAAGGCGGGACTGAAGCTTTCTTT. The chain has TRBV6-1 and TRBJ1-1; D not certain. The V gene lost 1 base and the J gene lost 5 bases, with 5 bases spanning the gap. This CDR3 is built from 12 residues. CDR1 is MNHNS and CDR2 is SASEGT in the germline V gene.